The 28 T cell receptor beta chains below come from one sample, sequenced in a study of CD8 T cells in ankylosing spondylitis. TCRdb called the 5' RACE reads again in MiXCR, with one record for every CDR3 protein. The data contain roughly 260,000 distinct CDR3 sequences, around 18% of them singletons. The sequencing input was blood, either unsorted or a sorted T cell fraction (not recorded which). These receptors originate from a male donor with ankylosing spondylitis or in good health (not recorded which).

The CDR3 reads CASSLERMAVTSGYNEQFF. DNA of the CDR3: TGTGCCAGCAGCTTAGAGCGAATGGCAGTGACTAGCGGGTACAATGAGCAGTTCTTC. The V gene is TRBV11-2, the J gene TRBJ2-1; TRBD2 aligns across 10 bases. This CDR3 has 19 amino acids. With V trimmed by 0 bases and J by 4 bases, 12 bases remained unmatched. CDR1 is SGHAT and CDR2 is FQNNGV in the germline V gene.

This clonotype was detected only a few times. The chain is built from TRBV24-1 and TRBJ2-1; TRBD2 matches 15 bases. The CDR3 loop spans 14 amino acids. With 8 bases clipped from V and 9 bases from J, the junction kept 4 bases outside the gene matches. CDR1 is KGHDR, CDR2 SFDVKD, per germline. This chain's CDR3 is CATTGTSGRSEQFF. CDR3 DNA sequence: TGTGCCACCACCGGGACTAGCGGGAGGAGTGAGCAGTTCTTC.

This clonotype has ten or more counts. This chain joins TRBV20-1 and TRBJ2-2; perhaps D is TRBD1 or TRBD2 (5 bases each). Trimming took off 3 bases at V and 6 bases at J, with 5 bases between the two ends. CDR1 and CDR2 (germline): DFQATT, SNEGSKA (reference sequence). The CDR3 length is 11 residues. The DNA for the CDR3 is TGCAGTGCTAGGGGGGCCGGGGAGCTGTTTTTT. It yields the protein CSARGAGELFF.

This chain connects TRBV20-1 to TRBJ1-5; 8 bases agree with TRBD1. Looked up from germline, CDR1 is DFQATT and CDR2 is SNEGSKA (reference sequence). This CDR3 contains 20 residues. V trimming: 0 bases; J trimming: 0 bases; junction bases outside the gene matches: 16. CDR3 DNA: TGCAGTGCTAGAGATCCGTTACAGGGGGTTCCGCCTAATAGCAATCAGCCCCAGCATTTT. Amino acid sequence: CSARDPLQGVPPNSNQPQHF.

The genes are TRBV5-1 and TRBJ2-3; possible D gene TRBD2, 6 bases. CDR3 length equals 16 residues. V lost 0 bases and J lost 2, with 13 bases in between. Germline CDR1 reads SGHRS; CDR2 reads YFSETQ. The CDR3 region is CASSLDGRGATDTQYF. The CDR3 region has the DNA TGCGCCAGCAGCTTGGACGGCCGCGGGGCCACAGATACGCAGTATTTT.

The V gene is TRBV12-3 or TRBV12-4, the J gene TRBJ1-1; D is unclear. CDR3 size: 14 residues. The V and J ends lost 3 bases and 1 base respectively, with 9 bases between them. DNA for the CDR3: TGTGCCAGCAGTTTCGTTCGGGAGAACACTGAAGCTTTCTTT. Amino acid sequence: CASSFVRENTEAFF.

There are a few counts of this clonotype. This sequence joins TRBV5-1 and TRBJ2-1, with D unresolved. This CDR3 is 14 amino acids long. V lost 5 bases and J lost 7, with 16 bases in between. Germline-derived CDR1 and CDR2 are SGHRS and YFSETQ. CDR3 coding DNA: TGCGCCAGCAGACCCAGGACGGCTTGGAATGAGCAGTTCTTC. Amino acids: CASRPRTAWNEQFF.

This clonotype was detected a few times. The chain uses TRBV20-1 and TRBJ2-2; D might be TRBD2 (5 bases). The V end was cut by 0 bases, the J end by 4 bases, with 9 bases between. Germline CDR1 and CDR2: DFQATT and SNEGSKA (reference sequence). CDR3 length equals 14 residues. This CDR3 is CSARDPGGTGELFF. CDR3 nucleotide sequence: TGCAGTGCTAGAGATCCCGGAGGCACCGGGGAGCTGTTTTTT.

This clonotype turned up a few times. The chain uses TRBV20-1 and TRBJ1-5; 7 bases agree with TRBD1. This CDR3 is 13 amino acids long. Trimming removed 3 bases from V and 4 bases from J; junction bases left unmatched: 3. Germline CDR1 reads DFQATT; CDR2 reads SNEGSKA (reference sequence). The CDR3 region is CSARGTANQPQHF. The CDR3 DNA follows: TGCAGTGCTAGGGGGACAGCAAATCAGCCCCAGCATTTT.

V usage is TRBV10-3 and J usage is TRBJ2-2; TRBD1 matches 8 bases. Germline loops: CDR1 ENHRY, CDR2 SYGVKD. This CDR3 has 14 residues. J gave up 4 bases and V 7 bases, and 5 bases lay outside the gene matches. The CDR3 protein is CAITDTGGTGELFF. The CDR3 DNA sequence: TGTGCCATCACGGATACAGGGGGCACCGGGGAGCTGTTTTTT.

This clonotype was seen a handful of times. V is TRBV6-1 and J is TRBJ2-7; D not resolved. The V gene lost 2 bases and the J gene lost 1 base, with 9 bases spanning the gap. The CDR3 covers 14 residues. Germline assignment: CDR1 MNHNS and CDR2 SASEGT. CDR3 DNA: TGTGCCAGCAGTGAATCTGGGCTTTCCTACGAGCAGTACGTC. Translated, it gives CASSESGLSYEQYV.

This chain uses TRBV7-2 with TRBJ1-1; D may be TRBD1 (5 bases). The CDR3 is 15 amino acids. Germline V lookup: CDR1 SGHTA, CDR2 FQGNSA. The V end lost 1 base, the J end lost 5 bases, and 14 bases lay between the germline ends. The chain's CDR3 is CASSLEVGALTEAFF. The CDR3 DNA reads as TGTGCCAGCAGCTTAGAGGTCGGGGCACTGACTGAAGCTTTCTTT.

This chain links TRBV3-1 with TRBJ2-1; 9 nucleotides align to TRBD2. With V trimmed by 1 base and J by 10 bases, 11 bases remained unmatched. Germline CDR1 reads LGHDT; CDR2 reads YNNKEL (reference sequence). The CDR3 has 16 residues. The CDR3 here is CASSQVYRTSEEEQFF. CDR3 in DNA: TGTGCCAGCAGCCAAGTGTATAGGACTAGCGAAGAAGAGCAGTTCTTC.

The V call is TRBV5-1, the J call TRBJ1-1; the match to TRBD1 covers 9 bases. With 3 bases clipped from V and 1 base from J, the junction kept 1 base outside the gene matches. In germline, CDR1 is SGHRS, CDR2 YFSETQ. This CDR3 has 14 residues. CDR3 DNA: TGCGCCAGCAGCTCACAGGGGGCGAACACTGAAGCTTTCTTT. It yields the protein CASSSQGANTEAFF.

In this sample, this clonotype turned up many times. This chain uses TRBV20-1 with TRBJ1-5, with D uncertain. The CDR3 sequence is 13 residues long. V shed 6 bases and J shed 0 bases, with 9 bases lying between them. CDR1 and CDR2 (germline): DFQATT, SNEGSKA (reference sequence). The CDR3 DNA follows: TGCAGTGCCCTTCCTAGTAGCAATCAGCCCCAGCATTTT. Translating it yields CSALPSSNQPQHF.

This clonotype was observed a few times. V is TRBV23-1 and J is TRBJ2-2, with a tentative D call TRBD1 (6 bases). TRBV23-1 has ORF status, its function being uncertain. V lost 3 bases and J lost 8, with 13 bases in between. The CDR3 spans 14 residues. CDR3 amino acids: CASSQGAGGGELFF. DNA for the CDR3: TGCGCCAGCAGTCAGGGGGCCGGCGGAGGGGAGCTGTTTTTT.

This clonotype was counted many times. The chain uses TRBV10-3 and TRBJ2-2; 10 bases are shared with TRBD2. J was trimmed by 1 base and V by 6 bases; bases with no gene match: 2. CDR3 length equals 15 residues. Germline V gene data show CDR1 as ENHRY and CDR2 as SYGVKD. The chain's CDR3 is CAIRGTSVNTGELFF. CDR3 nucleotide sequence: TGTGCCATCAGGGGGACTAGCGTGAACACCGGGGAGCTGTTTTTT.

This clonotype turned up a few times. This chain uses TRBV18 with TRBJ1-6; tentatively, D is TRBD1 (5 bases). CDR3 length: 15 residues. V lost 1 base and J lost 8, with 12 bases in between. Looked up from germline, CDR1 is KGHSH and CDR2 is LQKENI. CDR3 in amino acids: CASSPLGRADSPLHF. As DNA, the CDR3 is TGTGCCAGCTCACCACTAGGCAGGGCGGATTCACCCCTCCACTTT.

The chain has TRBV20-1 and TRBJ1-6; tentatively, D is TRBD1 (6 bases). Germline V gives CDR1 DFQATT, CDR2 SNEGSKA (reference sequence). V lost 1 base and J 5 bases, leaving 9 bases between the germline ends. This CDR3 region has 14 residues. The chain's CDR3 is CSARGGADNSPLHF. The CDR3 DNA follows: TGCAGTGCTAGAGGGGGGGCGGATAATTCACCCCTCCACTTT.

This chain uses TRBV25-1 with TRBJ2-2; D may be TRBD1 (5 bases). There are 13 residues in the CDR3. The germline V gene encodes CDR1 MGHDK and CDR2 SYGVNS. Trimming removed 6 bases at V and 5 bases at J, with 10 bases between. The chain's CDR3 is CASRFQGTGELFF. The CDR3, as DNA: TGTGCCAGCAGGTTTCAGGGAACCGGGGAGCTGTTTTTT.

The J gene is TRBJ2-1, the V gene TRBV12-3 or TRBV12-4, with TRBD2 matching over 16 bases. The CDR3 has 18 residues. CDR3 bases: TGTACCATCAGTCCGCCCGGGACAGGGACTAGCGGGGGGGATGAGCAGTTCTTC. It encodes CTISPPGTGTSGGDEQFF.

V usage is TRBV3-1 and J usage is TRBJ2-7; 11 nucleotides match TRBD2. Trimming at V came to 4 bases and at J to 0 bases, leaving 20 bases not matched to a gene. Germline CDR1 is LGHDT and CDR2 is YNNKEL (reference sequence). This CDR3 is built from 21 residues. The CDR3 here is CASSRKTTPGLAELSSYEQYV. CDR3 in DNA: TGTGCCAGCAGCCGCAAAACCACTCCGGGACTAGCGGAACTAAGCTCCTACGAGCAGTACGTC.

The chain joins TRBV20-1 to TRBJ1-6; D ambiguous. V lost 1 base and J 0 bases, leaving 7 bases between the germline ends. CDR1 DFQATT and CDR2 SNEGSKA come from the germline V gene (reference sequence). The CDR3 has 15 residues. CDR3 sequence: CSARVGLSYNSPLHF. In DNA, the CDR3 is TGCAGTGCTAGAGTGGGTCTCTCCTATAATTCACCCCTCCACTTT.

The chain combines TRBV12-3 or TRBV12-4 with TRBJ1-4; unclear D gene. V gave up 11 bases and J gave up 5 bases, with 15 bases separating them. This CDR3 spans 13 amino acids. CDR3 sequence reads: CAASIGINEKLFF. The CDR3 DNA reads TGTGCCGCCTCCATAGGAATAAATGAAAAACTGTTTTTT.

This chain joins TRBV3-1 and TRBJ2-1; D possibly uses TRBD1 or TRBD2 (6 bases each). Germline loops: CDR1 LGHDT, CDR2 YNNKEL (reference sequence). The CDR3 runs 18 residues. Trimming took off 0 bases at V and 0 bases at J, with 15 bases between the two ends. CDR3 sequence: CASSQERGTSSSYNEQFF. The CDR3 nucleotides are TGTGCCAGCAGCCAAGAGAGGGGGACTTCCAGCTCCTACAATGAGCAGTTCTTC.

In this sample, this clonotype turned up many times. The CDR3 nucleotides are TGTGCCTGGAGTGTCGGGGGAGTCAACACCGGGGAGCTGTTTTTT. Translation gives CAWSVGGVNTGELFF. The chain links TRBV30 to TRBJ2-2, with D possibly matching TRBD2 (6 bases). The CDR3 is made up of 15 amino acids. The germline V gene encodes CDR1 GTSNPN and CDR2 SVGIG (reference sequence). The V end lost 0 bases, the J end lost 2 bases, and 10 bases lay between the germline ends.

In this sample, this clonotype turned up a few times. The chain is built from TRBV18 and TRBJ1-5; D uncertain. The CDR3 length is 13 residues. Germline V gene sequence: CDR1 KGHSH, CDR2 LQKENI. The V end lost 3 bases, the J end lost 4 bases, and 7 bases lay between the germline ends. In DNA, the CDR3 is TGTGCCAGCTCACCTGGCACGAATCAGCCCCAGCATTTT. It translates to CASSPGTNQPQHF.

The V call is TRBV7-9, the J call TRBJ1-4; 8 nucleotides match TRBD1. Losses at the gene ends were 7 bases for V and 5 bases for J; bases not matched to a gene: 3. The CDR3 sequence is 13 residues long. In germline, CDR1 is SEHNR, CDR2 FQNEAQ (reference sequence). The CDR3 protein is CASTRTGNEKLFF. The CDR3 DNA reads TGTGCCAGCACCCGGACAGGGAATGAAAAACTGTTTTTT.